This T cell receptor (beta chain) was sequenced in a study of blood T cell repertoires in COVID-19. Repertoires were generated with immunoSEQ multiplex PCR, while TCRdb's copy carries only in-frame clones and drops some. The data show 210,000 or so clones, roughly four fifths seen once. Adults between roughly 18 and 95 years of age took part from 24 US areas. The sequence came from a woman aged 50 to 60 who had been exposed to COVID-19. The sequenced sample consisted of PBMCs or T cells enriched from blood (not recorded which).

The CDR3 bases are TGCGCCAGCAGCGGCGGGGACTACCTAAATGAGCAGTTCTTC. This translates into CASSGGDYLNEQFF. V and J are TRBV5-1 and TRBJ2-1, with TRBD2 matching over 7 bases. The CDR3 runs to 14 residues. V lost 4 bases, J lost 7 bases, and 8 bases stayed unmatched. Germline lookup yields CDR1 SGHRS and CDR2 YFSETQ.